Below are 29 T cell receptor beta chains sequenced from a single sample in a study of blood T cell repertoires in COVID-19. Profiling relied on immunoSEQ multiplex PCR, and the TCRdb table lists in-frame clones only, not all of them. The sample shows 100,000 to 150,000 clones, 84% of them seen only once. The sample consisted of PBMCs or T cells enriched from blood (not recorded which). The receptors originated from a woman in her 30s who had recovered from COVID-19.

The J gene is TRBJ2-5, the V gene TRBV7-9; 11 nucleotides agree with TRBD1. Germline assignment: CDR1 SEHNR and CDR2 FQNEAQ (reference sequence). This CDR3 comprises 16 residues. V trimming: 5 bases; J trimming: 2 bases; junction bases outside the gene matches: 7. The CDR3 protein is CASSARDRGIQETQYF. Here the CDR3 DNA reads TGTGCCAGCAGCGCCCGGGACAGGGGGATACAAGAGACCCAGTACTTC.

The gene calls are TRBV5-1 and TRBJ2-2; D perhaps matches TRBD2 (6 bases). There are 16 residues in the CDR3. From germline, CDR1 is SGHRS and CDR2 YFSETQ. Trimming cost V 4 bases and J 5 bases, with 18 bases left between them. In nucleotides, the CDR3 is TGCGCCAGCAGCCCGCGGCAGGGTCGGGGGACCGGGGAGCTGTTTTTT. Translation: CASSPRQGRGTGELFF.

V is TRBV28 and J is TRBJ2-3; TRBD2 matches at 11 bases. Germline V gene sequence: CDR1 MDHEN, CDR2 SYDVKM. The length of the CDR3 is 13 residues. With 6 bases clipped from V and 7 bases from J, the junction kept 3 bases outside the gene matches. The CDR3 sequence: CASRLAGAHTQYF. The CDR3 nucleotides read TGTGCCAGCAGACTAGCGGGAGCACATACGCAGTATTTT.

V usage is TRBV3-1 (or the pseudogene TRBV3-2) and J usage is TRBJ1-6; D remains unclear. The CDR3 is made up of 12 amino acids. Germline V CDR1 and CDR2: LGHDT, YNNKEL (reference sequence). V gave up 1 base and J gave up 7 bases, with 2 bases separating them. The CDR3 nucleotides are TGTGCCAGCAGCCAAGCAAATTCACCCCTCCACTTT. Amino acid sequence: CASSQANSPLHF.

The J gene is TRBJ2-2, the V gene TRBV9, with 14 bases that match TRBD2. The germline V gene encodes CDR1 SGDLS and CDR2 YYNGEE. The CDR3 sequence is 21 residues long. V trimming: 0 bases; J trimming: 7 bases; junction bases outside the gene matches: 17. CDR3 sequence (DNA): TGTGCCAGCAGCGTAGCCCATTTGGAGCTTGGGACTAGCGGGAGCGGCGGGGAGCTGTTTTTT. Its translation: CASSVAHLELGTSGSGGELFF.

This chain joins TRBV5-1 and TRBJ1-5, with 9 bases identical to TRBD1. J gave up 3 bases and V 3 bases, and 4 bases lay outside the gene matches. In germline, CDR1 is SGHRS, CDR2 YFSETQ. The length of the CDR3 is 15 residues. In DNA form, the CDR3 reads TGCGCCAGCAGCTCTACAGGGGGCCACAATCAGCCCCAGCATTTT. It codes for CASSSTGGHNQPQHF.

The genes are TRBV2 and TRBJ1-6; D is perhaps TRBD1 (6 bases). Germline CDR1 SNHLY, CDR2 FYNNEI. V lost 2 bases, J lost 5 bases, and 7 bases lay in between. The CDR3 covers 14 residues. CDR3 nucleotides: TGTGCCAGCAGTGAACACAGGGATAATTCACCCCTCCACTTT. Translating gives CASSEHRDNSPLHF.

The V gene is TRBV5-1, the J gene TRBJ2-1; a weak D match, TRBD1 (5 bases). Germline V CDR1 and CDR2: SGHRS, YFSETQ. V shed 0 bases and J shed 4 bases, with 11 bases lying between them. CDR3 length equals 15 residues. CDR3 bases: TGCGCCAGCAGCTTGGCCCAGGGCAGTTACAATGAGCAGTTCTTC. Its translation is CASSLAQGSYNEQFF.

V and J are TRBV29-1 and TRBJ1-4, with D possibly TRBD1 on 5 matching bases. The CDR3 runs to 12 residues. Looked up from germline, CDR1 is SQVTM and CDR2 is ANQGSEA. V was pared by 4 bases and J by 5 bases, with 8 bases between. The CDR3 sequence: CSVGGGNEKLFF. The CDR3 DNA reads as TGCAGCGTTGGGGGGGGAAATGAAAAACTGTTTTTT.

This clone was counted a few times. The CDR3 region is CASSLSQYVETQYF. CDR3 coding DNA: TGTGCCAGCAGCCTTAGCCAATACGTGGAGACCCAGTACTTC. The chain joins TRBV9 to TRBJ2-5; D not resolved. This CDR3 comprises 14 residues. Deletions cut 4 bases from V and 5 bases from J, with 15 bases between. Germline V gives CDR1 SGDLS, CDR2 YYNGEE.

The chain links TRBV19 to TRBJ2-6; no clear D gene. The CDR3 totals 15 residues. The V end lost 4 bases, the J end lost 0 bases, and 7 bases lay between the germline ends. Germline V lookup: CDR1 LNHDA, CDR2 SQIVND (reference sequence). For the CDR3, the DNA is TGTGCCAGTAGTAGAGCCCGCTCTGGGGCCAACGTCCTGACTTTC. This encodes CASSRARSGANVLTF.

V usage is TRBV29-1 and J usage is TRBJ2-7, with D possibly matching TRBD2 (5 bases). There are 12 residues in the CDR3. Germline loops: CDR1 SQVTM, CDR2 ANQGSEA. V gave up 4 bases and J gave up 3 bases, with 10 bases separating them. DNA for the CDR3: TGCAGCGTTGCGCGGGCAGACTACGAGCAGTACTTC. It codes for CSVARADYEQYF.

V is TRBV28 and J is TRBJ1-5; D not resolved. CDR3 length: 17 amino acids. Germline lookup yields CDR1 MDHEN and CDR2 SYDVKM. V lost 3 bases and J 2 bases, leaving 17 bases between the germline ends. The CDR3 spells CASSFYPVLAGNQPQHF. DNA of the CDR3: TGTGCCAGCAGTTTTTATCCGGTCTTAGCGGGCAATCAGCCCCAGCATTTT.

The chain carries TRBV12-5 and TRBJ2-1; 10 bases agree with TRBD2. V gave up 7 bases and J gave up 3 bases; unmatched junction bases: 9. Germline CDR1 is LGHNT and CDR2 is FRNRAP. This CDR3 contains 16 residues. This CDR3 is CASADTSGIVYNEQFF. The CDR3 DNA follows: TGTGCTAGTGCCGACACTAGCGGGATCGTCTACAATGAGCAGTTCTTC.

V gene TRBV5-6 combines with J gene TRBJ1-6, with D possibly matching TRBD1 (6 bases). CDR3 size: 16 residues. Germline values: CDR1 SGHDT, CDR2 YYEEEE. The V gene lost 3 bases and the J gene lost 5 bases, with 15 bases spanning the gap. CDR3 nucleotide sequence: TGTGCCAGCAGCTCGGCTACAGGGACGAATAATTCACCCCTCCACTTT. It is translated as CASSSATGTNNSPLHF.

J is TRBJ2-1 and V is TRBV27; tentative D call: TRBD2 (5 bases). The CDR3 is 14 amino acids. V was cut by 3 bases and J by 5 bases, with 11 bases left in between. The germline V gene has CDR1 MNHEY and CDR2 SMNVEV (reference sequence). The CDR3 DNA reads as TGTGCCAGCAGTTTCCTTAGCGCAGACAATGAGCAGTTCTTC. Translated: CASSFLSADNEQFF.

For the CDR3, the DNA is TGTGCCAGCAGCCAAAACAGGGTGAACACTGAAGCTTTCTTT. Its protein is CASSQNRVNTEAFF. The chain employs TRBV16 and TRBJ1-1, with D possibly TRBD1 on 6 matching bases. V shed 2 bases and J shed 0 bases, with 7 bases lying between them. The CDR3 consists of 14 residues. Germline CDR1 reads KGHSY; CDR2 reads FQNENV.

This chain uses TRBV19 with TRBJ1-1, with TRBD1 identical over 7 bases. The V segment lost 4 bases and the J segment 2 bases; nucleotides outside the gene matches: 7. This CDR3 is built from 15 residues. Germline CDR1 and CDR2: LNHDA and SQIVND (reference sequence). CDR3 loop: CASSTRRDRNTEAFF. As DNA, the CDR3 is TGTGCCAGTAGTACCCGCCGGGACAGAAACACTGAAGCTTTCTTT. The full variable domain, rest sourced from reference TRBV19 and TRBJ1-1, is DGGITQSPKYLFRKEGQNVTLSCEQNLNHDAMYWYRQDPGQGLRLIYYSQIVNDFQKGDIAEGYSVSREKKESFPLTVTSAQKNPTAFYLCASSTRRDRNTEAFFGQGTRLTVV.

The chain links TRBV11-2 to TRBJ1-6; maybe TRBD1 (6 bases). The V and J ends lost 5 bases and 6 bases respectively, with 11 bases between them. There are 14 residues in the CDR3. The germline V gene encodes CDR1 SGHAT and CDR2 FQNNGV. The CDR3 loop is CASSHLQGNSPLHF. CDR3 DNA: TGTGCCAGCAGCCATCTACAGGGTAATTCACCCCTCCACTTT.

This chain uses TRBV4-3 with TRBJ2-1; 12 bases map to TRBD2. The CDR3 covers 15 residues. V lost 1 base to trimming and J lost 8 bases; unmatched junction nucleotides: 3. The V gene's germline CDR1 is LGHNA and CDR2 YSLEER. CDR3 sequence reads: CASSQASGRGYEQFF. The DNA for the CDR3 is TGCGCCAGCAGCCAAGCTAGCGGGAGGGGTTATGAGCAGTTCTTC.

CDR3 sequence reads: CASSEKTSGSDEQYF. The CDR3 DNA reads TGTGCCAGCAGTGAAAAGACTAGCGGGAGCGACGAGCAGTACTTC. The chain is built from TRBV2 and TRBJ2-7; 12 bases match TRBD2. The length of the CDR3 is 15 residues. Germline V lookup: CDR1 SNHLY, CDR2 FYNNEI. V dropped 2 bases and J dropped 5; count of bases not matched to a gene: 4.

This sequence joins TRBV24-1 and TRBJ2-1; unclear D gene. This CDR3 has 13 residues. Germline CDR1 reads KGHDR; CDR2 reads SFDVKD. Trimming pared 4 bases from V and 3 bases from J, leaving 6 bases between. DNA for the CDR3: TGTGCCACCAGTGAGTATAACTACAATGAGCAGTTCTTC. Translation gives CATSEYNYNEQFF.

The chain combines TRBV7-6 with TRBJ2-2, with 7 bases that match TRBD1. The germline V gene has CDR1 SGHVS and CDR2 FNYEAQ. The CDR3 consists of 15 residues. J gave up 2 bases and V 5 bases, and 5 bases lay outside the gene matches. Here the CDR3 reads CASSTQGVNTGELFF. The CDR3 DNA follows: TGTGCCAGCAGCACCCAGGGGGTCAACACCGGGGAGCTGTTTTTT. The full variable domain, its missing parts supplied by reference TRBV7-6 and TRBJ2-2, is GAGVSQSPRYKVTKRGQDVALRCDPISGHVSLYWYRQALGQGPEFLTYFNYEAQQDKSGLPNDRFSAERPEGSISTLTIQRTEQRDSAMYRCASSTQGVNTGELFFGEGSRLTVL.

The CDR3 nucleotides read TGTGCCAGCAGTTTAGCGGGTGGAGGTGGCTACACCTTC. This encodes CASSLAGGGGYTF. The chain couples TRBV12-3 or TRBV12-4 to TRBJ1-2; D remains ambiguous. CDR3 length: 13 amino acids. With 0 bases removed from V and 7 bases from J, the gap between germline ends came to 9 bases.

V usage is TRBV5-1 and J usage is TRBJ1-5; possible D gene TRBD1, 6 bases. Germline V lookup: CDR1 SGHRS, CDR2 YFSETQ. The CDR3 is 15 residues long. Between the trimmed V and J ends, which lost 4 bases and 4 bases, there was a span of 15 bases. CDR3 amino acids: CASSLGATGNQPQHF. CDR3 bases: TGCGCCAGCAGCCTGGGGGCCACGGGAAATCAGCCCCAGCATTTT.

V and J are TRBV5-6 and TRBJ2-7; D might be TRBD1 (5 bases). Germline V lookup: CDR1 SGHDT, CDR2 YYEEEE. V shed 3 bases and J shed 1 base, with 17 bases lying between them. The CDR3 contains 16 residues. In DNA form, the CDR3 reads TGTGCCAGCAGCTGGGGCCACGGGCAAGTTTCCTACGAGCAGTACTTC. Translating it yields CASSWGHGQVSYEQYF.

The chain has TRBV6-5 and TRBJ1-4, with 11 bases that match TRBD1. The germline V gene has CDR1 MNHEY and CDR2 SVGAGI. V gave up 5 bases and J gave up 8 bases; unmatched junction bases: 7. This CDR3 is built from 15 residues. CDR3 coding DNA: TGTGCCAGCAGTCCACGGACAGGGGGCGCAGAAAAACTGTTTTTT. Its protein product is CASSPRTGGAEKLFF.

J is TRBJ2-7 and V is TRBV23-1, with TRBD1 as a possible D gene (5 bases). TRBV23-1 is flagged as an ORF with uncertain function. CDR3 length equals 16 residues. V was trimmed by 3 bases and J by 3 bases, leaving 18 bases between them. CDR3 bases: TGCGCCAGCAGTCACCCCAGCAGTCAGGGAAGCTACGAGCAGTACTTC. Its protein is CASSHPSSQGSYEQYF.

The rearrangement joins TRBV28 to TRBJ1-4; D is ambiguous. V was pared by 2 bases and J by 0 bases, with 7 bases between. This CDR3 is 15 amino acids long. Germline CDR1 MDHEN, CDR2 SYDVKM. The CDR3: CASSLGRTTNEKLFF. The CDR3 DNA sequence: TGTGCCAGCAGTTTAGGCAGGACAACTAATGAAAAACTGTTTTTT.